The 2 T cell receptor delta chains below all came from one sample that was sequenced in a study of fetal and pediatric gammadelta thymocytes. TCRdb reanalysed the reads via CATT. The table includes around 1,200 delta-chain clones, approximately 34% detected once. The sample was non-Vgamma9Vdelta2 gamma-delta T cells from the thymus. Subset here: CD3+gammadeltaTCR+ thymocytes not co-expressing Vgamma9 and Vdelta2. The source is a child who underwent cardiac surgery and was recorded as healthy.

Notes on this clone: A far bigger clonotype differs at one base, so this is likely a read error. The chain has TRDV1 and TRDJ1, with TRDD3 as a possible D gene (6 bases). Germline lookup yields CDR1 TSWWSYY and CDR2 QGS. V dropped 5 bases and J dropped 4 bases, with 26 bases sitting between them. CDR3 length equals 18 residues. CDR3 residues: CALGKSPILFPGDDKLIF. The CDR3 nucleotides read TGTGCTCTTGGGAAGTCCCCAATACTGTTCCCGGGGGACGATAAACTCATCTTT.

This clone is termed medium-sized. This chain connects TRDV1 to TRDJ1; 11 nucleotides agree with TRDD3. This CDR3 is built from 21 residues. Germline lookup yields CDR1 TSWWSYY and CDR2 QGS. Unmatched junction bases numbered 23, after V lost 6 bases and J lost 2 bases. CDR3 loop: CALGEAFPKYWGIGSTDKLIF. In nucleotides, the CDR3 is TGTGCTCTTGGAGAGGCCTTCCCAAAGTACTGGGGGATAGGTTCGACCGATAAACTCATCTTT.